These 20 T cell receptor beta chains were all obtained from the same sample, sequenced in a study of molecular identifiers for immune sequencing clone quantification. TCRdb ran MiXCR on the PCR reads and lists one entry per CDR3 protein. The table shows about 500,000 distinct CDR3 sequences, with roughly 25% occurring only once. Sequenced input: naive CD8+ T cells from blood, with Jurkat cell RNA spiked in. Noted subset: FACS-sorted CD8+CD4-CCR7+CD45RA+ naive T cells. The receptors stem from a human donor in good health. Some libraries in this study had Jurkat cell RNA spiked in.

The rearrangement links TRBV2 to TRBJ2-5, with 8 bases lining up with TRBD1. The CDR3 covers 15 residues. CDR1 and CDR2 (germline): SNHLY, FYNNEI. V trimming: 6 bases; J trimming: 1 base; junction bases outside the gene matches: 7. This CDR3 reads CASRVTRGPQETQYF. Here the CDR3 DNA reads TGTGCCAGCAGGGTTACCAGGGGGCCCCAAGAGACCCAGTACTTC. The full variable domain, in which reference TRBV2 and TRBJ2-5 provide the parts outside the CDR3, is EPEVTQTPSHQVTQMGQEVILRCVPISNHLYFYWYRQILGQKVEFLVSFYNNEISEKSEIFDDQFSVERPDGSNFTLKIRSTKLEDSAMYFCASRVTRGPQETQYFGPGTRLLVL.

The rearrangement links TRBV5-8 to TRBJ1-5, with 11 bases lining up with TRBD1. The V and J ends lost 3 bases and 6 bases, in that order; junction bases with no gene match: 2. Germline CDR1 and CDR2: SGHTS and YDEGEE. This CDR3 region has 14 residues. The CDR3 here is CASSWGTGGQPQHF. The CDR3 nucleotides read TGTGCCAGCAGCTGGGGGACAGGGGGTCAGCCCCAGCATTTT. The full variable domain, rest sourced from reference TRBV5-8 and TRBJ1-5, is EAGVTQSPTHLIKTRGQQATLRCSPISGHTSVYWYQQALGLGLQFLLWYDEGEERNRGNFPPRFSGRQFPNYSSELNVNALELEDSALYLCASSWGTGGQPQHFGDGTRLSIL.

A word on this clonotype: With a much larger clone just one base away, this may be a read error. The chain joins TRBV12-3 or TRBV12-4 to TRBJ2-3; 13 bases map to TRBD2. This CDR3 spans 15 amino acids. V lost 6 bases, J lost 4 bases, and 4 bases stayed unmatched. For the CDR3, the DNA is TGTGCCAGCAGGGGACTAGCGGGATTCGCAGATACGCAGTATTTT. Translation: CASRGLAGFADTQYF.

This clonotype was picked up a small number of times. V gene TRBV7-2 combines with J gene TRBJ2-7, with TRBD2 identical over 9 bases. There are 17 residues in the CDR3. Germline V lookup: CDR1 SGHTA, CDR2 FQGNSA. The V gene end was trimmed by 3 bases and the J gene end by 3 bases; junction bases not matched to a gene: 12. CDR3 in amino acids: CASSFLASGIFSYEQYF. Here the CDR3 DNA reads TGTGCCAGCAGCTTCCTAGCTAGCGGGATTTTCAGCTACGAGCAGTACTTC.

This chain connects TRBV3-1 to TRBJ2-2; 7 nucleotides align to TRBD1. Per the germline V gene, CDR1 is LGHDT and CDR2 is YNNKEL (reference sequence). The CDR3 length is 15 residues. J gave up 5 bases and V 2 bases, and 5 bases lay outside the gene matches. In DNA, the CDR3 is TGTGCCAGCAGCCAAACAGGGGATAATACCGGGGAGCTGTTTTTT. Translation: CASSQTGDNTGELFF.

This rearrangement joins TRBV19 to TRBJ2-1; TRBD2 might be the D (6 bases). Germline CDR1 LNHDA, CDR2 SQIVND (reference sequence). V was pared by 3 bases and J by 0 bases, with 15 bases between. The CDR3 spans 17 residues. The CDR3 is CASSIFSGSPSYNEQFF. DNA of the CDR3: TGTGCCAGTAGTATCTTTAGCGGATCCCCCTCCTACAATGAGCAGTTCTTC.

The rearrangement links TRBV6-5 to TRBJ1-1; D not certain. The germline gives CDR1 MNHEY, CDR2 SVGAGI. The CDR3 extends over 14 amino acids. The V end was cut by 8 bases, the J end by 13 bases, with 26 bases between. CDR3 DNA sequence: TGTGCCAGCTTTCTAATCGCAGGAACCCAGGAGGGTTTCTTT. Its translation is CASFLIAGTQEGFF.

V is TRBV28 and J is TRBJ2-1; 7 bases are a match to TRBD2. This CDR3 has 15 residues. J was trimmed by 9 bases and V by 3 bases; bases with no gene match: 11. Germline values: CDR1 MDHEN, CDR2 SYDVKM. Here the CDR3 DNA reads TGTGCCAGCAGTTTCGGCGGGGAGGGTGTGGGTGAGCAGTTCTTC. This codes for CASSFGGEGVGEQFF.

The chain is built from TRBV4-3 and TRBJ2-5, with D unresolved. Per the germline V gene, CDR1 is LGHNA and CDR2 is YSLEER. Trimming shortened V by 3 bases and J by 9 bases, and 26 bases separated the two germline ends. CDR3 length: 17 residues. CDR3 protein: CASSHRARGELRGPQYF. In DNA form, the CDR3 reads TGCGCCAGCAGCCACCGCGCCCGCGGAGAGCTCCGCGGCCCCCAGTACTTC.

As regards this clonotype: A much larger clone sits a single nucleotide away, making a read error possible. The chain recombines TRBV25-1 with TRBJ2-7; no reliable D call. V lost 3 bases, J lost 5 bases, and 11 bases lay in between. In germline, CDR1 is MGHDK, CDR2 SYGVNS. The CDR3 covers 13 residues. The DNA of the CDR3 is TGTGCCAGCAGTGACCATAAGAGCAACGAGCAGTACTTC. Translation gives CASSDHKSNEQYF.

Comment on this clonotype: No conserved phenylalanine or tryptophan is present at the end of the CDR3, so a read error is the likely explanation. This chain links TRBV7-6 with TRBJ2-7, with 14 bases matching TRBD2. Germline V gene data show CDR1 as SGHVS and CDR2 as FNYEAQ. V dropped 4 bases and J dropped 2; count of bases not matched to a gene: 1. This CDR3 contains 15 residues. CDR3 sequence (DNA): TGTGCCAGCAGCTGGGGACTAGCGGGGGCCTACGAGCAGTACCTC. Its translation is CASSWGLAGAYEQYL.

This clonotype was detected a few times. The CDR3 spells CASSQGLMRPLHF. The CDR3 DNA sequence: TGCGCCAGCAGCCAAGGCCTTATGAGACCCCTCCACTTT. This rearrangement joins TRBV4-1 to TRBJ1-6; D call uncertain. The CDR3 spans 13 residues. Germline V gene sequence: CDR1 MGHRA, CDR2 YSYEKL. The V gene lost 1 base and the J gene lost 12 bases, with 10 bases spanning the gap.

The table lists this clonotype with many counts. The CDR3 DNA is TGCGCCAGCAGCCCTACAGCGGGAGTTGGATCCTACGAGCAGTACTTC. This codes for CASSPTAGVGSYEQYF. The chain has TRBV4-3 and TRBJ2-7, with TRBD2 matching 8 bases. The V segment lost 4 bases and the J segment 1 base; nucleotides outside the gene matches: 9. This CDR3 has 16 amino acids. In germline, CDR1 is LGHNA, CDR2 YSLEER.

The rearrangement uses TRBV7-2 and TRBJ2-3, with a tentative D call TRBD2 (5 bases). CDR3 length: 15 amino acids. Between the trimmed V and J ends, which lost 1 base and 6 bases, there was a span of 14 bases. Per germline, CDR1 SGHTA and CDR2 FQGNSA. This CDR3 is CASSLGIGVGDTQYF. In DNA, the CDR3 is TGTGCCAGCAGCTTAGGAATCGGGGTCGGGGATACGCAGTATTTT.

This clonotype was picked up many times. The V gene is TRBV5-8, the J gene TRBJ1-1; D is undetermined. CDR1 is SGHTS and CDR2 is YDEGEE in the germline V gene. This CDR3 region has 12 residues. Trimming stripped 4 bases from V and 10 bases from J, with 14 bases between. For the CDR3, the DNA is TGTGCCAGCAGCCCGGAATCTTTTGTAGCTTTCTTT. This translates into CASSPESFVAFF. The full variable domain, in which reference TRBV5-8 and TRBJ1-1 provide the parts outside the CDR3, is EAGVTQSPTHLIKTRGQQATLRCSPISGHTSVYWYQQALGLGLQFLLWYDEGEERNRGNFPPRFSGRQFPNYSSELNVNALELEDSALYLCASSPESFVAFFGQGTRLTVV.

The chain combines TRBV6-5 with TRBJ1-1, with 7 bases fitting TRBD1. There are 14 residues in the CDR3. The V segment lost 2 bases and the J segment 5 bases; nucleotides outside the gene matches: 5. Germline CDR1 reads MNHEY; CDR2 reads SVGAGI. The CDR3 region has the DNA TGTGCCAGCAGTTACGGGGACAGAGATACTGAAGCTTTCTTT. Protein product: CASSYGDRDTEAFF.

Comment on this clonotype: One end of the junction does not line up with germline, which may come from a read error. The chain joins TRBV20-1 to TRBJ2-5; D assignment may be TRBD1 or TRBD2 (6 bases each). The CDR3 consists of 16 residues. CDR1 is DFQATT, CDR2 SNEGSKA, per germline (reference sequence). The CDR3 DNA is TGCAGTGCTAACCGACTCTTCGGGGGCATCCAAGGGACCCAGTACTTC. This encodes CSANRLFGGIQGTQYF.

CDR3 coding DNA: TGTGCCAGCAGCCAGGGACTAGCGGAGCGATCCTACGAGCAGTACTTC. Its protein is CASSQGLAERSYEQYF. The chain carries TRBV28 and TRBJ2-7, with TRBD2 matching over 11 bases. The germline V gene has CDR1 MDHEN and CDR2 SYDVKM. The CDR3 consists of 16 residues. V trimming: 6 bases; J trimming: 1 base; junction bases outside the gene matches: 8.

This chain links TRBV6-6 with TRBJ2-4; D not certain. The V end was cut by 5 bases, the J end by 5 bases, with 16 bases between. The germline CDR1 and CDR2 sequences are MNHNY and SVGAGI (reference sequence). The CDR3 extends over 15 amino acids. The CDR3 is CASSNKQNFQNIQYF. The CDR3 coding sequence is TGTGCCAGCAGTAACAAACAGAATTTCCAAAACATTCAGTACTTC.

V usage is TRBV18 and J usage is TRBJ2-2; D may match TRBD1 or TRBD2 (5 bases each). Between the trimmed V and J ends, which lost 0 bases and 4 bases, there was a span of 12 bases. Germline CDR1 is KGHSH and CDR2 is LQKENI. This CDR3 is 16 amino acids long. The CDR3 nucleotides read TGTGCCAGCTCACCACCGTCCGGGGCCGGCACCGGGGAGCTGTTTTTT. Amino acids: CASSPPSGAGTGELFF. Looking up the rest from reference TRBV18 and TRBJ2-2 gives the full variable domain: NAGVMQNPRHLVRRRGQEARLRCSPMKGHSHVYWYRQLPEEGLKFMVYLQKENIIDESGMPKERFSAEFPKEGPSILRIQQVVRGDSAAYFCASSPPSGAGTGELFFGEGSRLTVL.